Listed here are 29 T cell receptor beta chains from one sample, sequenced in a study of beta chain features in type 1 diabetes. Study-wide results and caveats: Type 1 diabetes patients had moderately but significantly shorter TCRB CDR3s in all four CD4+ subsets.

Expressed TCRB transcripts were sequenced after all isolated RNA was converted to cDNA. This table comes from immunoSEQ multiplex PCR, and its TCRdb copy is limited to in-frame clones, with some not included. Of 150,000 to 170,000 clones in the sample, over 9% were seen once. Antigens for these TCRs are unknown. What was sequenced was central memory CD4+ T cells from blood. Receptors were obtained from a man aged 30 to 39 with type 1 diabetes.

This clone occurred a few times. This sequence joins TRBV5-1 and TRBJ2-1; D remains ambiguous. Germline CDR1 is SGHRS and CDR2 is YFSETQ. The CDR3 contains 11 residues. With 4 bases removed from V and 8 bases from J, the gap between germline ends came to 7 bases. The CDR3: CASSDSHEQFF. For the CDR3, the DNA is TGCGCCAGCAGCGATAGCCATGAGCAGTTCTTC. Variable domain in full (rest from reference TRBV5-1 and TRBJ2-1): KAGVTQTPRYLIKTRGQQVTLSCSPISGHRSVSWYQQTPGQGLQFLFEYFSETQRNKGNFPGRFSGRQFSNSRSEMNVSTLELGDSALYLCASSDSHEQFFGPGTRLTVL.

The chain has TRBV29-1 and TRBJ2-5; the match to TRBD2 covers 13 bases. The J segment lost 5 bases and the V segment lost 5 bases, leaving 5 bases of the junction unmatched. Germline CDR1 reads SQVTM; CDR2 reads ANQGSEA. The CDR3 contains 14 residues. The CDR3 DNA reads as TGCAGCGTTCGGACTAGCGGGAGTCGGGAGACCCAGTACTTC. Its protein product is CSVRTSGSRETQYF.

This clone was detected a few times. The chain links TRBV30 to TRBJ2-6, with 9 bases lining up with TRBD2. Trimming removed 4 bases from V and 0 bases from J; junction bases left unmatched: 10. CDR3 length: 18 residues. Germline CDR1 is GTSNPN and CDR2 is SVGIG (reference sequence). The CDR3 is CAWTPGLAGTSGANVLTF. In DNA, the CDR3 is TGTGCCTGGACTCCGGGGCTAGCGGGGACCTCTGGGGCCAACGTCCTGACTTTC.

This clone was picked up a small number of times. This chain links TRBV28 with TRBJ1-5, with 8 bases that match TRBD1. The J segment lost 7 bases and the V segment lost 6 bases, leaving 14 bases of the junction unmatched. There are 16 residues in the CDR3. Germline V lookup: CDR1 MDHEN, CDR2 SYDVKM. The CDR3 protein is CASSLLTSGGRQPQHF. The CDR3 DNA follows: TGTGCCAGCAGCCTACTTACCTCAGGGGGCCGGCAGCCCCAGCATTTT.

This clone showed up just a few times. The chain is built from TRBV7-9 and TRBJ2-7, with 9 bases identical to TRBD2. The length of the CDR3 is 15 residues. CDR1 SEHNR and CDR2 FQNEAQ come from the germline V gene (reference sequence). The J segment lost 0 bases and the V segment lost 5 bases, leaving 5 bases of the junction unmatched. The CDR3: CASSQTSGYSYEQYF. The CDR3 nucleotides read TGTGCCAGCAGCCAGACTAGCGGTTACTCCTACGAGCAGTACTTC.

The gene calls are TRBV9 and TRBJ2-3, with D possibly matching TRBD2 (5 bases). V was shortened by 0 bases and J by 0 bases, with 8 bases between the two germline ends. Germline lookup yields CDR1 SGDLS and CDR2 YYNGEE. The CDR3 has 15 residues. The CDR3 DNA reads TGTGCCAGCAGCGTAGGTGCGGGCAGCACAGATACGCAGTATTTT. This encodes CASSVGAGSTDTQYF.

This clone has just a few counts. CDR3 region: CASSRTGAGRSGELFF. The CDR3 DNA follows: TGTGCCAGCAGTCGAACTGGGGCAGGGAGGTCCGGGGAGCTGTTTTTT. The rearrangement uses TRBV6-6 and TRBJ2-2, with D possibly matching TRBD2 (6 bases). The CDR3 is 16 amino acids. Germline values: CDR1 MNHNY, CDR2 SVGAGI (reference sequence). V was cut by 5 bases and J by 6 bases, with 19 bases left in between.

This clone was recorded a few times. This chain joins TRBV19 and TRBJ2-7, with TRBD2 matching over 11 bases. The germline V gene encodes CDR1 LNHDA and CDR2 SQIVND (reference sequence). With 6 bases clipped from V and 4 bases from J, the junction kept 5 bases outside the gene matches. The CDR3 covers 14 residues. CDR3 sequence: CASSRTSGRYEQYF. The CDR3 DNA is TGTGCCAGTAGCAGGACTAGCGGGCGGTACGAGCAGTACTTC.

The CDR3 DNA sequence: TGTGCCAGCAGGCCTACCTTAATCCAGCGCAATGAGCAGTTCTTC. Amino acid sequence: CASRPTLIQRNEQFF. This chain joins TRBV6-5 and TRBJ2-1, with D hard to call. CDR3 length: 15 residues. Germline V lookup: CDR1 MNHEY, CDR2 SVGAGI. Trimming stripped 6 bases from V and 6 bases from J, with 18 bases between.

This clone was counted a few times. The chain recombines TRBV14 with TRBJ2-1; D is ambiguous. The germline gives CDR1 SGHDN, CDR2 FVKESK. This CDR3 has 13 residues. Between the trimmed V and J ends, which lost 3 bases and 6 bases, there was a span of 9 bases. CDR3 region: CASSHNYLNEQFF. In nucleotides, the CDR3 is TGTGCCAGCAGCCATAACTACCTCAATGAGCAGTTCTTC. Based on the CDR3 plus reference TRBV14 and TRBJ2-1, the full variable domain is EAGVTQFPSHSVIEKGQTVTLRCDPISGHDNLYWYRRVMGKEIKFLLHFVKESKQDESGMPNNRFLAERTGGTYSTLKVQPAELEDSGVYFCASSHNYLNEQFFGPGTRLTVL.

The chain combines TRBV5-6 with TRBJ2-1; a possible D gene is TRBD2 (6 bases). Germline V gene lookup returns CDR1 SGHDT and CDR2 YYEEEE. Trimming stripped 1 base from V and 4 bases from J, with 18 bases between. This CDR3 contains 17 residues. The CDR3, as DNA: TGTGCCAGCAGCTTGCGTCCCGCAGCGGGTAGGTACAATGAGCAGTTCTTC. It yields the protein CASSLRPAAGRYNEQFF. The full variable domain, with the rest looked up from reference TRBV5-6 and TRBJ2-1, is DAGVTQSPTHLIKTRGQQVTLRCSPKSGHDTVSWYQQALGQGPQFIFQYYEEEERQRGNFPDRFSGHQFPNYSSELNVNALLLGDSALYLCASSLRPAAGRYNEQFFGPGTRLTVL.

This clone has more than one count but fewer than ten. The genes are TRBV11-3 and TRBJ2-2; unclear D gene. CDR3 length: 13 amino acids. Per the germline V gene, CDR1 is SGHNT and CDR2 is YENEEA. V was cut by 5 bases and J by 3 bases, with 7 bases left in between. Here the CDR3 DNA reads TGTGCCAGCAGCATGCTAGACACCGGGGAGCTGTTTTTT. It codes for CASSMLDTGELFF.

To note about this clone: Within the sample, other DNA sequences also encode this same CDR3. J is TRBJ1-1 and V is TRBV9; D is possibly TRBD1 (6 bases). This CDR3 has 13 residues. Between the trimmed V and J ends, which lost 0 bases and 6 bases, there was a span of 9 bases. Per the germline V gene, CDR1 is SGDLS and CDR2 is YYNGEE. The DNA of the CDR3 is TGTGCCAGCAGCGTAGGGGGGGGCCCTGAAGCTTTCTTT. This sequence encodes CASSVGGGPEAFF.

This chain joins TRBV10-3 and TRBJ2-2; tentative D call: TRBD1 (6 bases). Trimming took 10 bases from V and 4 from J, leaving 13 bases between them. There are 13 residues in the CDR3. Germline-derived CDR1 and CDR2 are ENHRY and SYGVKD. CDR3 sequence: CATHGQFTGELFF. CDR3 DNA sequence: TGTGCCACCCACGGACAGTTCACCGGGGAGCTGTTTTTT.

This clone occurred a few times. J is TRBJ2-3 and V is TRBV27; 8 bases are a match to TRBD2. The CDR3 length is 17 residues. The ends lost 6 bases at V and 0 bases at J; junction bases unmatched: 11. CDR1 is MNHEY, CDR2 SMNVEV, per germline (reference sequence). The CDR3 DNA reads as TGTGCCAGCAGAATCAGGATCGGGGGGGCTAGCACAGATACGCAGTATTTT. This gives the protein CASRIRIGGASTDTQYF.

The chain couples TRBV14 to TRBJ2-7, with TRBD2 identical over 12 bases. Germline loops: CDR1 SGHDN, CDR2 FVKESK. Trimming took 7 bases from V and 3 from J; bases not matched to a gene: 1. The CDR3 runs 13 residues. CDR3 sequence (DNA): TGTGCCAGCATGACTAGCGGGAGCTACGAGCAGTACTTC. Translation: CASMTSGSYEQYF.

CDR3: CASSHTNRDTEAFF. In DNA form, the CDR3 reads TGTGCCAGTAGTCATACAAACAGGGACACTGAAGCTTTCTTT. The rearrangement links TRBV19 to TRBJ1-1, with a weak D call TRBD1 (6 bases). Germline-derived CDR1 and CDR2 are LNHDA and SQIVND (reference sequence). The CDR3 runs 14 residues. With 5 bases removed from V and 3 bases from J, the gap between germline ends came to 13 bases.

This chain links TRBV2 with TRBJ1-5; 9 nucleotides agree with TRBD1. Germline CDR1 SNHLY, CDR2 FYNNEI. This CDR3 has 14 amino acids. Losses at the gene ends were 4 bases for V and 3 bases for J; bases not matched to a gene: 1. CDR3 in amino acids: CASSGDRDNQPQHF. The CDR3 nucleotides read TGTGCCAGCAGTGGGGACAGGGACAATCAGCCCCAGCATTTT.

This clone came up a few times. This chain links TRBV28 with TRBJ2-1; D is perhaps TRBD2 (6 bases). This CDR3 is built from 15 residues. The V end lost 1 base, the J end lost 6 bases, and 13 bases lay between the germline ends. The germline gives CDR1 MDHEN, CDR2 SYDVKM. The CDR3 DNA sequence: TGTGCCAGCAGTTTATACGGGAGTTCGTCCAATGAGCAGTTCTTC. It translates to CASSLYGSSSNEQFF.

The chain employs TRBV28 and TRBJ1-5; 7 bases map to TRBD1. The ends lost 6 bases at V and 14 bases at J; junction bases unmatched: 19. This CDR3 spans 15 amino acids. Germline V lookup: CDR1 MDHEN, CDR2 SYDVKM. For the CDR3, the DNA is TGTGCCAGCAGCGTTGGATTTATGACAGGCCAGGGGGAGCATTTT. Its protein is CASSVGFMTGQGEHF.

The rearrangement joins TRBV5-1 to TRBJ2-5; possible D gene TRBD2, 6 bases. The CDR3 runs to 14 residues. V was shortened by 4 bases and J by 5 bases, with 15 bases between the two germline ends. Germline V gene lookup returns CDR1 SGHRS and CDR2 YFSETQ. CDR3 amino acids: CASSLVGGLETQYF. The CDR3, as DNA: TGCGCCAGCAGCCTGGTCGGAGGGCTGGAGACCCAGTACTTC.

This clone was recorded a few times. V gene TRBV21-1 combines with J gene TRBJ1-5; the D call TRBD1 from the table was never checked on the DNA. TRBV21-1 is a pseudogene segment. This CDR3 spans 15 amino acids. CDR3 loop: CARRQGRWDNQPQHF. The CDR3 bases are TGTGCCAGAAGACAGGGGCGGTGGGACAATCAGCCCCAGCATTTT.

V gene TRBV7-9 combines with J gene TRBJ1-1, with D perhaps matching TRBD1 (5 bases). The germline V gene has CDR1 SEHNR and CDR2 FQNEAQ (reference sequence). With 6 bases removed from V and 1 base from J, the gap between germline ends came to 12 bases. The CDR3 spans 14 residues. CDR3 amino acids: CASSSRQSNTEAFF. In DNA form, the CDR3 reads TGTGCCAGCAGTTCCCGACAGTCGAACACTGAAGCTTTCTTT.

J is TRBJ2-1 and V is TRBV2, with 9 bases identical to TRBD2. V lost 7 bases to trimming and J lost 8 bases; unmatched junction nucleotides: 15. Germline V gene sequence: CDR1 SNHLY, CDR2 FYNNEI. The CDR3 extends over 16 amino acids. This CDR3 is CASTVRGTSNGDEQFF. CDR3 DNA sequence: TGTGCCAGCACAGTAAGAGGGACTAGCAATGGCGATGAGCAGTTCTTC.

This clone was counted between two and nine times. This chain connects TRBV14 to TRBJ2-1; D may be TRBD2 (6 bases). CDR1 and CDR2 (germline): SGHDN, FVKESK. Between the trimmed V and J ends, which lost 5 bases and 0 bases, there was a span of 20 bases. This CDR3 contains 18 residues. In DNA, the CDR3 is TGTGCCAGCAGCTCCCCGGGTGTAGCGGAGAACTCCTACAATGAGCAGTTCTTC. Translated: CASSSPGVAENSYNEQFF.

V is TRBV7-9 and J is TRBJ2-1; D remains ambiguous. The V end was cut by 4 bases, the J end by 8 bases, with 18 bases between. There are 15 residues in the CDR3. Germline CDR1 and CDR2: SEHNR and FQNEAQ (reference sequence). CDR3 in DNA: TGTGCCAGCAGCTCAACTCGGGTTGCTATCGATGAGCAGTTCTTC. This codes for CASSSTRVAIDEQFF. Based on the CDR3 plus reference TRBV7-9 and TRBJ2-1, the full variable domain is DTGVSQNPRHKITKRGQNVTFRCDPISEHNRLYWYRQTLGQGPEFLTYFQNEAQLEKSRLLSDRFSAERPKGSFSTLEIQRTEQGDSAMYLCASSSTRVAIDEQFFGPGTRLTVL.

The chain couples TRBV4-3 to TRBJ2-7; 9 bases fit TRBD2. Germline V gives CDR1 LGHNA, CDR2 YSLEER. This CDR3 has 15 residues. Unmatched junction bases numbered 7, after V lost 4 bases and J lost 3 bases. CDR3 bases: TGCGCCAGCAGCCGAGTAGCGGGAGCGATCTACGAGCAGTACTTC. This encodes CASSRVAGAIYEQYF.

This clone was recorded a few times. The chain combines TRBV28 with TRBJ2-7, with TRBD1 as a possible D gene (5 bases). The ends were cut back, 10 bases at V and 5 bases at J, with 15 bases in the middle. Germline CDR1 and CDR2: MDHEN and SYDVKM. The CDR3 is 12 amino acids. As DNA, the CDR3 is TGTGCCACCCTGGCAGGGATCAACGAGCAGTACTTC. It yields the protein CATLAGINEQYF. The variable domain in full, completed from reference TRBV28 and TRBJ2-7, reads DVKVTQSSRYLVKRTGEKVFLECVQDMDHENMFWYRQDPGLGLRLIYFSYDVKMKEKGDIPEGYSVSREKKERFSLILESASTNQTSMYLCATLAGINEQYFGPGTRLTVT.

The gene calls are TRBV9 and TRBJ2-5; D may be TRBD2 (7 bases). The CDR3 loop spans 15 amino acids. V was clipped by 0 bases and J by 4 bases, with 13 bases between them. The germline V gene encodes CDR1 SGDLS and CDR2 YYNGEE. The CDR3, as DNA: TGTGCCAGCAGCGTAGGTTCAGGGGAGGGAGAGACCCAGTACTTC. It specifies CASSVGSGEGETQYF. Using reference TRBV9 and TRBJ2-5 for the parts outside the CDR3, the full variable domain is DSGVTQTPKHLITATGQRVTLRCSPRSGDLSVYWYQQSLDQGLQFLIQYYNGEERAKGNILERFSAQQFPDLHSELNLSSLELGDSALYFCASSVGSGEGETQYFGPGTRLLVL.